The rows below give T cell receptor beta chains drawn from one sample of a study of CD8 T cells in Susac syndrome. TCRdb analysed the immunoSEQ multiplex PCR reads with MiXCR anew, one entry per CDR3 protein. This table holds 100,000 to 150,000 distinct CDR3 sequences, 90% to 95% found once. Sequencing was done on a sample of CD4+ T cells from PBMCs. Every receptor here comes from a human donor in good health. The CDR3 runs from the conserved cysteine through the conserved F or W. The order of the fields is D gene, V gene, clone size, J gene, CDR3 DNA, CDR3 protein. A D gene is named only where the DNA matches it firmly. Not all rows give a size; the values are once, few, many and, for expanded clones, a class.

d_call: .
v_call: TRBV20-1
clone_size: .
j_call: TRBJ2-7
cdr3_nt: TGCAGTGCTAGTCAGGGGCCGAGCTCCTACGAGCAGTACTTC
cdr3_aa: CSASQGPSSYEQYF

d_call: .
v_call: TRBV2
clone_size: .
j_call: TRBJ2-7
cdr3_nt: TGTGCCAGCAACCCAGGGCCCTACGAGCAGTACTTC
cdr3_aa: CASNPGPYEQYF

d_call: .
v_call: TRBV13
clone_size: .
j_call: TRBJ2-6
cdr3_nt: TGTGCCAGCAGCCTCAACAGGCTTGGGGCCAACGTCCTGACTTTC
cdr3_aa: CASSLNRLGANVLTF

d_call: .
v_call: TRBV6-5
clone_size: .
j_call: TRBJ2-7
cdr3_nt: TGTGCCAGCAGTTACTTCCCCAAGGACGAGCAGTACTTC
cdr3_aa: CASSYFPKDEQYF

d_call: TRBD2
v_call: TRBV19
clone_size: .
j_call: TRBJ2-5
cdr3_nt: TGTGCCAGTAGTATCAAGCGGGGGGAGACCCAGTACTTC
cdr3_aa: CASSIKRGETQYF

d_call: TRBD2
v_call: TRBV3-1
clone_size: .
j_call: TRBJ2-7
cdr3_nt: TGTGCCAGCAGCCAAGTAAGGTCTAGCGGGGTTACCTACGAGCAGTACTTC
cdr3_aa: CASSQVRSSGVTYEQYF

d_call: TRBD1
v_call: TRBV6-2/TRBV6-3
clone_size: few
j_call: TRBJ2-1
cdr3_nt: TGTGCCAGCAGTCCACAGGGGACTGAGCAGTTCTTC
cdr3_aa: CASSPQGTEQFF

d_call: TRBD2
v_call: TRBV6-1
clone_size: .
j_call: TRBJ2-5
cdr3_nt: TGTGCCAGCAGGCCCCCTTCTAGCGGGAGAGGGAGAAAGACCCAGTACTTC
cdr3_aa: CASRPPSSGRGRKTQYF

d_call: TRBD2
v_call: TRBV20-1
clone_size: .
j_call: TRBJ2-3
cdr3_nt: TGCAGTGCTCAGACTAGCGGGAGCACAGATACGCAGTATTTT
cdr3_aa: CSAQTSGSTDTQYF

d_call: .
v_call: TRBV28
clone_size: .
j_call: TRBJ2-7
cdr3_nt: TGTGCCAGCGCTAGACTAGTACCCTACGAGCAGTACTTC
cdr3_aa: CASARLVPYEQYF

d_call: TRBD1
v_call: TRBV24-1
clone_size: .
j_call: TRBJ2-7
cdr3_nt: TGTGCCACCCCGTCCCAATTGACAGGGGGCACGAACGAGCAGTACTTC
cdr3_aa: CATPSQLTGGTNEQYF

d_call: TRBD2
v_call: TRBV18
clone_size: once
j_call: TRBJ2-7
cdr3_nt: TGTGCCAGCTCACCACCGGGACTAGCGGGCTCCTACGAGCAGTACTTC
cdr3_aa: CASSPPGLAGSYEQYF

d_call: .
v_call: TRBV28
clone_size: .
j_call: TRBJ1-4
cdr3_nt: TGTGCCAGCACTAGGGGCAGGAATGAAAAACTGTTTTTT
cdr3_aa: CASTRGRNEKLFF

d_call: .
v_call: TRBV5-1
clone_size: .
j_call: TRBJ1-1
cdr3_nt: TGCGCCAGCAGCTTGGCCAGTGGGGCCGTTACTGAAGCTTTCTTT
cdr3_aa: CASSLASGAVTEAFF

d_call: .
v_call: TRBV12-3/TRBV12-4
clone_size: .
j_call: TRBJ2-3
cdr3_nt: TGTGCCAGCAGCCGCTATAGCGGTAGCACAGATACGCAGTATTTT
cdr3_aa: CASSRYSGSTDTQYF

d_call: .
v_call: TRBV12-3/TRBV12-4
clone_size: .
j_call: TRBJ1-5
cdr3_nt: TGTGCCAGCACTAGGGGCCCTGGGAGGGGAGATCAGCCCCAGCATTTT
cdr3_aa: CASTRGPGRGDQPQHF

d_call: TRBD1
v_call: TRBV29-1
clone_size: .
j_call: TRBJ2-1
cdr3_nt: TGCAGCGCCCGGACAGGTTTTATGAAGTTCTTC
cdr3_aa: CSARTGFMKFF

d_call: .
v_call: TRBV14
clone_size: .
j_call: TRBJ2-7
cdr3_nt: TGTGCCAGCAGCCAAGACTCACCCTACGAGCAGTACTTC
cdr3_aa: CASSQDSPYEQYF

d_call: .
v_call: TRBV21-1
clone_size: .
j_call: TRBJ1-1
cdr3_nt: TGTGCCAGCAGCCCCGGACGAGGGCAGGGTGGAACTGAAGCTTTCTTT
cdr3_aa: CASSPGRGQGGTEAFF

d_call: TRBD1
v_call: TRBV18
clone_size: once
j_call: TRBJ2-2
cdr3_nt: TGTGCCAGCTCACCGGGACAGGCCCTCACCGGGGAGCTGTTTTTT
cdr3_aa: CASSPGQALTGELFF

d_call: TRBD2
v_call: TRBV4-1
clone_size: .
j_call: TRBJ2-7
cdr3_nt: TGCGCCAGCAGCCCCAACCGCATCGGCGGGACTACCATTTCAGGCGCCTACGAGCAGTACTTC
cdr3_aa: CASSPNRIGGTTISGAYEQYF

d_call: TRBD2
v_call: TRBV19
clone_size: .
j_call: TRBJ2-7
cdr3_nt: TGTGCCAGTAGTATCATTAGCGGGAGCGGCGAGCAGTACTTC
cdr3_aa: CASSIISGSGEQYF

d_call: .
v_call: TRBV2
clone_size: once
j_call: TRBJ2-3
cdr3_nt: TGTGCCAGCAGTGAGTTGGACTACTGGCTCCAGTATCGCACAGATACGCAGTATTTT
cdr3_aa: CASSELDYWLQYRTDTQYF

d_call: .
v_call: TRBV3-1
clone_size: .
j_call: TRBJ2-7
cdr3_nt: TGTGCCAGCAGCCAGGGTCGCGCCAGGGGTAAAGTCGAGCAGTACTTC
cdr3_aa: CASSQGRARGKVEQYF

d_call: .
v_call: TRBV27
clone_size: once
j_call: TRBJ1-5
cdr3_nt: TGTGCCAGCGGCAATCAGCCCCAGCATTTT
cdr3_aa: CASGNQPQHF

d_call: TRBD2
v_call: TRBV28
clone_size: .
j_call: TRBJ2-3
cdr3_nt: TGTGCCAGCAGTCGGACTAGCTTAGGCACAGATACGCAGTATTTT
cdr3_aa: CASSRTSLGTDTQYF

d_call: .
v_call: TRBV2
clone_size: .
j_call: TRBJ2-7
cdr3_nt: TGTGCCAGCAGTGATGGGTGGGTGGCCACCTCCTACGAGCAGTACTTC
cdr3_aa: CASSDGWVATSYEQYF

d_call: .
v_call: TRBV24-1
clone_size: .
j_call: TRBJ2-6
cdr3_nt: TGTGCCACCGGTGTTTCTGGGGCCAACGTCCTGACTTTC
cdr3_aa: CATGVSGANVLTF

d_call: TRBD1
v_call: TRBV5-1
clone_size: .
j_call: TRBJ1-2
cdr3_nt: TGCGCCAGCAGCGACAGGGGGCTGGGCTACACCTTC
cdr3_aa: CASSDRGLGYTF

d_call: .
v_call: TRBV7-9
clone_size: once
j_call: TRBJ2-7
cdr3_nt: TGTGCCAGCGGGGGAGGAGGGGACGAGCAGTACTTC
cdr3_aa: CASGGGGDEQYF

d_call: .
v_call: TRBV5-6
clone_size: .
j_call: TRBJ1-2
cdr3_nt: TGTGCCAGCAGCTTTACAACAACGCCGGATGGCTACACCTTC
cdr3_aa: CASSFTTTPDGYTF

d_call: .
v_call: TRBV5-1
clone_size: once
j_call: TRBJ2-7
cdr3_nt: TGCGCCAGTGCGGGGACCTACGAGCAGTACTTC
cdr3_aa: CASAGTYEQYF

d_call: TRBD2
v_call: TRBV3-1
clone_size: .
j_call: TRBJ2-5
cdr3_nt: TGTGCCAGCAGCCAAGCCGCGGGGAGGGAGGGACAAGAGACCCAGTACTTC
cdr3_aa: CASSQAAGREGQETQYF

d_call: .
v_call: TRBV15
clone_size: .
j_call: TRBJ2-7
cdr3_nt: TGTGCCACCAGCAGAGTTGATAGGAAAGCGGCGGCCGAGCAGTACTTC
cdr3_aa: CATSRVDRKAAAEQYF

d_call: .
v_call: TRBV29-1
clone_size: once
j_call: TRBJ1-2
cdr3_nt: TGCAGCGTTGCGGCCAGGGGTTATGGCTACACCTTC
cdr3_aa: CSVAARGYGYTF

d_call: TRBD1
v_call: TRBV19
clone_size: .
j_call: TRBJ2-4
cdr3_nt: TGTGCCAGTAGTCGGGTACTACAGGGGGCCAAAAACATTCAGTACTTC
cdr3_aa: CASSRVLQGAKNIQYF

d_call: TRBD2
v_call: TRBV9
clone_size: .
j_call: TRBJ2-7
cdr3_nt: TGTGCCAGCAGCGCGGGGGGGGAGTATCCCTACGAGCAGTACTTC
cdr3_aa: CASSAGGEYPYEQYF

d_call: .
v_call: TRBV3-1
clone_size: .
j_call: TRBJ1-4
cdr3_nt: TGTGCCTCCCGGAGCGGTAATGAAAAACTGTTTTTT
cdr3_aa: CASRSGNEKLFF

d_call: .
v_call: TRBV7-9
clone_size: .
j_call: TRBJ2-3
cdr3_nt: TGTGCCAGCAGTCCTGGCAGGGAAGATACGCAGTATTTT
cdr3_aa: CASSPGREDTQYF

d_call: TRBD2
v_call: TRBV20-1
clone_size: .
j_call: TRBJ2-3
cdr3_nt: TGCAGCGCTACCTCGACTAGCGGGAGTCCATATACGCAGTATTTT
cdr3_aa: CSATSTSGSPYTQYF

d_call: .
v_call: TRBV4-1
clone_size: .
j_call: TRBJ1-3
cdr3_nt: TGCGCCAGCAGCGTCTCCGGGTCGACCTCTGGAAACACCATATATTTT
cdr3_aa: CASSVSGSTSGNTIYF

d_call: TRBD1
v_call: TRBV15
clone_size: .
j_call: TRBJ2-3
cdr3_nt: TGTGCCGTCGGGACAGGCCTCTCAGATACGCAGTATTTT
cdr3_aa: CAVGTGLSDTQYF

d_call: TRBD1
v_call: TRBV27
clone_size: .
j_call: TRBJ1-1
cdr3_nt: TGTGCCAGCAGTTTAGGGGTAGGGGGCGAGAACACTGAAGCTTTCTTT
cdr3_aa: CASSLGVGGENTEAFF